The present TCR beta chain was sequenced within a study of cytomegalovirus exposure and HLA in healthy donors. Study-level results: A later analysis showed HLA-associated TCR beta chains outstripping equally common others in clonal expansion.

The CDR3 covers 11 residues. Germline V gene lookup returns CDR1 SGHNT and CDR2 YENEEA. V was clipped by 5 bases and J by 12 bases, with 11 bases between them. Comment on this clone: Its matching antigen is unknown.

PCR primers comprised 60 Vbeta and 13 Jbeta primers. Sequencing used immunoSEQ multiplex PCR; TCRdb keeps in-frame clones, though not all of them. This repertoire includes fewer than 130,000 clones. The sample consisted of PBMCs. The chain has TRBV11-3 and TRBJ2-4; weak D call: TRBD2 (5 bases). The source of this sequence is a man aged 50-59 years in good health and CMV-seronegative. This CDR3 reads CASSTAGDQYF. CDR3 nucleotide sequence: TGTGCCAGCAGCACCGCCGGGGATCAGTACTTC.